This TCR beta chain was sequenced during a study of blood T cell repertoires in COVID-19. Study context: Samples representing acute and convalescent COVID-19 were sourced from the United States, Italy and Spain. Sources were T cells, B-cell-depleted T cells, or PBMCs; the material itself was cDNA or gDNA.

Germline V gene lookup returns CDR1 SGHTA and CDR2 FQGNSA. V lost 2 bases to trimming and J lost 4 bases, with 16 bases between them. The CDR3 is made up of 16 amino acids. Authors' processing steps: For nucleated cells, counts were estimated from reference gene primer amplification. TCRdb keeps only in-frame clones here, not all; method: immunoSEQ multiplex PCR. That table is the source of V, J and clone size, and D and trimming were worked out from the DNA. The table records about 130,000 clones, approximately 85% of them present only once. The source is a human donor in a cohort sampled during active COVID-19. The chain uses TRBV7-2 and TRBJ2-3; D might be TRBD2 (5 bases). The sample comprised peripheral blood. CDR3 DNA sequence: TGTGCCAGCAGCTTAAGGTCGCGAACTAGTGCAGATACGCAGTATTTT. Amino acid sequence: CASSLRSRTSADTQYF.